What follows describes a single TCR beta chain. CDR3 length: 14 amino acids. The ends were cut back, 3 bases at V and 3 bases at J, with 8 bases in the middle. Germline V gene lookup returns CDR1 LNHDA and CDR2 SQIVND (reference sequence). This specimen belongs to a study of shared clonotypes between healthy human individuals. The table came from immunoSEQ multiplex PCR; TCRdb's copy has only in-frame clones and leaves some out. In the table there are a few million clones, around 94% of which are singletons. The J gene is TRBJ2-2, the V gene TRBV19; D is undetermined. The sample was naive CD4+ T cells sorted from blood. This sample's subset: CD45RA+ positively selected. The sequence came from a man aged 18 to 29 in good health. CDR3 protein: CASSMSGYTGELFF. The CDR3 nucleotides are TGTGCCAGTAGTATGTCTGGTTACACCGGGGAGCTGTTTTTT.